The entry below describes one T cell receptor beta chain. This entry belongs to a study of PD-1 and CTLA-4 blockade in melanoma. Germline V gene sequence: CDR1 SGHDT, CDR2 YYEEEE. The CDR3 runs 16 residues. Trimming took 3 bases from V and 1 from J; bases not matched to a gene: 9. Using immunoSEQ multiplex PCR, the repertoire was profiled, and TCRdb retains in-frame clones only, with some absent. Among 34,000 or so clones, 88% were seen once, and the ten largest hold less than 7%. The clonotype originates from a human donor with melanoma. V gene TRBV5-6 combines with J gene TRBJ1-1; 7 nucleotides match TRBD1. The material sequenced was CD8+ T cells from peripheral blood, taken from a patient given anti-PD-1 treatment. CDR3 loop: CASSSRGGGWNTEAFF. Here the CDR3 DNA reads TGTGCCAGCAGCTCGAGAGGGGGCGGTTGGAACACTGAAGCTTTCTTT.